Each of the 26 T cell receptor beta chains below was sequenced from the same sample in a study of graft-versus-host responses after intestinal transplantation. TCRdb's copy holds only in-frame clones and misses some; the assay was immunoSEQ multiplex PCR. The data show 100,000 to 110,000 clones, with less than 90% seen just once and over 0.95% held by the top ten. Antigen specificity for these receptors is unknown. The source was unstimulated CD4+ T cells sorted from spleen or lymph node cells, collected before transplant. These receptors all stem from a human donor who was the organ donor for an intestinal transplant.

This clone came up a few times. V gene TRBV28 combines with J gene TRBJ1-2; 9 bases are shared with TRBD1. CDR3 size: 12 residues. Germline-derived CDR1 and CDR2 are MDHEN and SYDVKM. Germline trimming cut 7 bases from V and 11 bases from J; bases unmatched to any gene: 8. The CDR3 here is CASTGQGRRYTF. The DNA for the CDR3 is TGTGCCAGCACGGGACAGGGAAGGAGGTACACCTTC.

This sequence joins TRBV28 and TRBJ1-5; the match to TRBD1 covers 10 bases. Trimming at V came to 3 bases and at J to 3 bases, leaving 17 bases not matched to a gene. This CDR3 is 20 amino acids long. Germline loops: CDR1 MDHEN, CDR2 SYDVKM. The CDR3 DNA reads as TGTGCCAGCAGTTTGGGGACAGGGGTCTTTTTGGTAGGGGACAATCAGCCCCAGCATTTT. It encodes CASSLGTGVFLVGDNQPQHF.

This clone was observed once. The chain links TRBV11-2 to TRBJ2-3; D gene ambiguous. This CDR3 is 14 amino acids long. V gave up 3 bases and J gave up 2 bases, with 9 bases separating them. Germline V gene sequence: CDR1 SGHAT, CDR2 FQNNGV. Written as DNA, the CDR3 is TGTGCCAGCAGCTTGGGTCTCTTCACAGATACGCAGTATTTT. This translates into CASSLGLFTDTQYF.

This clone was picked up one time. For the CDR3, the DNA is TGTGCCAGCAGTGAAGCGCGGGCAGGATACAATGAGCAGTTCTTC. It codes for CASSEARAGYNEQFF. This rearrangement joins TRBV6-1 to TRBJ2-1, with D maybe TRBD2 (5 bases). Trimming left V 0 bases short and J 4 bases short, with 10 bases between. The CDR3 consists of 15 residues. Germline-derived CDR1 and CDR2 are MNHNS and SASEGT.

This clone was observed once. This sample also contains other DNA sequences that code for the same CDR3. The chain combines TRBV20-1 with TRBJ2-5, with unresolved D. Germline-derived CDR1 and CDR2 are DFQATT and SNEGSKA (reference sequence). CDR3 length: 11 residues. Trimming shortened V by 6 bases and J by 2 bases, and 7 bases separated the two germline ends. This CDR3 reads CSATHQETQYF. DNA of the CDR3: TGCAGTGCAACTCATCAAGAGACCCAGTACTTC.

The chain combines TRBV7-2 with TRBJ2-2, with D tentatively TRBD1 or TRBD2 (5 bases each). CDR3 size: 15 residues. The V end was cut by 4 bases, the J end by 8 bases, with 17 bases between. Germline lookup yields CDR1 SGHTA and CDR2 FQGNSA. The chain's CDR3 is CASSSPMGVRGELFF. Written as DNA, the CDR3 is TGTGCCAGCAGCTCCCCCATGGGGGTTAGGGGGGAGCTGTTTTTT.

Here the CDR3 reads CAISESGGTGKNIQYF. CDR3 DNA: TGTGCCATCAGTGAGTCGGGGGGGACAGGGAAAAACATTCAGTACTTC. This rearrangement joins TRBV10-3 to TRBJ2-4; 9 bases match TRBD1. Germline trimming cut 0 bases from V and 4 bases from J; bases unmatched to any gene: 4. The CDR3 loop spans 16 amino acids. Per the germline V gene, CDR1 is ENHRY and CDR2 is SYGVKD.

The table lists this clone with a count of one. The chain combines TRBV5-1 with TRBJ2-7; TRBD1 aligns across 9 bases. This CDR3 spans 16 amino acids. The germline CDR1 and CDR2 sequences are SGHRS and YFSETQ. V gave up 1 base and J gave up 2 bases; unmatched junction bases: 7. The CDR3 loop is CASSLSGQGMTYEQYF. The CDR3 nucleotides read TGCGCCAGCAGCTTGTCCGGACAGGGGATGACCTACGAGCAGTACTTC.

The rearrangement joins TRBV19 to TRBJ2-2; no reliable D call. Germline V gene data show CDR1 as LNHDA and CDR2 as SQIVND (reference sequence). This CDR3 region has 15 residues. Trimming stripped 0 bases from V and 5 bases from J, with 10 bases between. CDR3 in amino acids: CASSIEGSRTGELFF. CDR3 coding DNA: TGTGCCAGTAGTATAGAGGGCAGTAGGACCGGGGAGCTGTTTTTT.

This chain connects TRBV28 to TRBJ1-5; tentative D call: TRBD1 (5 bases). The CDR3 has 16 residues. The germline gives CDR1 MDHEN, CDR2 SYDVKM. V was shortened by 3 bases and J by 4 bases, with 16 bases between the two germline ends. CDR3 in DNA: TGTGCCAGCAGTTTCAGGTCAGGGAGAGGGAATCAGCCCCAGCATTTT. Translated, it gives CASSFRSGRGNQPQHF.

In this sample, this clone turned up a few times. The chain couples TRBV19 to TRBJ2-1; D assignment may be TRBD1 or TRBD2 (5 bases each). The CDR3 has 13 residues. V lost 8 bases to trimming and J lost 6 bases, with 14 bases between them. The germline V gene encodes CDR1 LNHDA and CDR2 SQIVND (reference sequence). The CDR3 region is CASSGRKANEQFF. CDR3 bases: TGTGCCAGTTCGGGACGTAAGGCCAATGAGCAGTTCTTC.

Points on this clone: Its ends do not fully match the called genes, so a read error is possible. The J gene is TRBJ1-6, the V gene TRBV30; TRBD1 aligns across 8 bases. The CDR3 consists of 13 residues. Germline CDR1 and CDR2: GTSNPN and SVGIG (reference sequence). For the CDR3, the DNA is TGTGTCTGGAGGGGACAGGAAAATTCACCCCTCCACTTT. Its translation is CVWRGQENSPLHF.

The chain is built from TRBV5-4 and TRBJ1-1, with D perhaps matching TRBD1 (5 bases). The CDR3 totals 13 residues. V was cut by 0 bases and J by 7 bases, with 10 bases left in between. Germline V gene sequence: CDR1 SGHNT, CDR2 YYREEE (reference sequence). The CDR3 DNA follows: TGTGCCAGCAGCTTGGAGAGGGGACTTGAAGCTTTCTTT. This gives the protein CASSLERGLEAFF.

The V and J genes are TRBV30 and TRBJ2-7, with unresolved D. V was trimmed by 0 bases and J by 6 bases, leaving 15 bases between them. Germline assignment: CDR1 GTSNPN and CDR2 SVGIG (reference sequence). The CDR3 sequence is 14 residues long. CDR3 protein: CAWSVGVRLGEQYF. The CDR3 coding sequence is TGTGCCTGGAGTGTTGGGGTCAGACTTGGCGAGCAGTACTTC.

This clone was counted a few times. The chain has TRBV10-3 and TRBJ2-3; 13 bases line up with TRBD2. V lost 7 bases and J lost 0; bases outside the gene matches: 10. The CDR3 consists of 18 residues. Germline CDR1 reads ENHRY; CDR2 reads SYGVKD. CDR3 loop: CAIKTSGGKRGSTDTQYF. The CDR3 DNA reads TGTGCCATCAAGACTAGCGGGGGGAAACGGGGTAGCACAGATACGCAGTATTTT.

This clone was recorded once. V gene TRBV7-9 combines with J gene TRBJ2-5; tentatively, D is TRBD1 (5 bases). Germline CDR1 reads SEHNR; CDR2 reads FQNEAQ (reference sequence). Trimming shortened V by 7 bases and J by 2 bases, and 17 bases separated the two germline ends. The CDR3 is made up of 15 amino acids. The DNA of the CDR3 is TGTGCCAGCATCCCTGGGGCAGGGCGGCAAGAGACCCAGTACTTC. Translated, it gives CASIPGAGRQETQYF.

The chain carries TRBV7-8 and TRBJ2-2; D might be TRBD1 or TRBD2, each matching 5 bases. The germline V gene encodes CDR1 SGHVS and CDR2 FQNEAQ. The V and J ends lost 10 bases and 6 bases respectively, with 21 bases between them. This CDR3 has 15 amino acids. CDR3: CATRFSMGRAGELFF. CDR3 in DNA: TGTGCCACCCGATTCAGTATGGGACGGGCCGGGGAGCTGTTTTTT.

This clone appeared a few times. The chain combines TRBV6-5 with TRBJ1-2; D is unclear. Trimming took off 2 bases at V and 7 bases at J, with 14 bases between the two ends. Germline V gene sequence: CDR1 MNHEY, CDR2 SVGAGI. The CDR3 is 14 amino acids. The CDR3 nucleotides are TGTGCCAGCAGTTACAGGGAGGGCAGGTCTGGCTACACCTTC. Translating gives CASSYREGRSGYTF.

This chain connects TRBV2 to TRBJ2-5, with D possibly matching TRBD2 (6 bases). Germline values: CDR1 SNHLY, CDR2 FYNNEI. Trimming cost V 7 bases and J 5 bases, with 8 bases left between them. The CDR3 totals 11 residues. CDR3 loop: CASTRGETQYF. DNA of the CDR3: TGTGCCAGCACCCGGGGGGAGACCCAGTACTTC.

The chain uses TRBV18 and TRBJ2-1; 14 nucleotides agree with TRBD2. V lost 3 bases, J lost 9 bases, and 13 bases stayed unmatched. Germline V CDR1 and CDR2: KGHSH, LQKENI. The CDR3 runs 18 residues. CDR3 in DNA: TGTGCCAGCTCACCGCCGACCGGGACTAGCGGGGGTGGCGGTGAGCAGTTCTTC. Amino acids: CASSPPTGTSGGGGEQFF.

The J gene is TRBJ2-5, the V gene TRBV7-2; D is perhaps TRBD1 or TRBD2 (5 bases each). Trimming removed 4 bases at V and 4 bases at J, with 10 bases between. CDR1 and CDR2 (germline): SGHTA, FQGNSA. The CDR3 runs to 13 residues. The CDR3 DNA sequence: TGTGCCAGCAGCTATACTGGGGGAGAGACCCAGTACTTC. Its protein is CASSYTGGETQYF.

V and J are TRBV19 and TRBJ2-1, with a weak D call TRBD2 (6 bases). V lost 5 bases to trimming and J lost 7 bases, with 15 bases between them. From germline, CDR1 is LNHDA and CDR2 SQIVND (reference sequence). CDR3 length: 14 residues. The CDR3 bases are TGTGCCAGTAGTTTAGCGGTCTTGGGGAATGAGCAGTTCTTC. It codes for CASSLAVLGNEQFF.

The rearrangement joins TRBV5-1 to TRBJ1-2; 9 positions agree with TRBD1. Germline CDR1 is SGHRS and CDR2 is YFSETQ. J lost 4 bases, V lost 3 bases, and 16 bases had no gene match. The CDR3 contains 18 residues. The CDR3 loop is CASSSRQGDYPPLYGYTF. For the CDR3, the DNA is TGCGCCAGCAGCTCTCGACAGGGGGACTACCCGCCTCTCTATGGCTACACCTTC. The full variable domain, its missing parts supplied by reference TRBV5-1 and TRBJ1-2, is KAGVTQTPRYLIKTRGQQVTLSCSPISGHRSVSWYQQTPGQGLQFLFEYFSETQRNKGNFPGRFSGRQFSNSRSEMNVSTLELGDSALYLCASSSRQGDYPPLYGYTFGSGTRLTVV.

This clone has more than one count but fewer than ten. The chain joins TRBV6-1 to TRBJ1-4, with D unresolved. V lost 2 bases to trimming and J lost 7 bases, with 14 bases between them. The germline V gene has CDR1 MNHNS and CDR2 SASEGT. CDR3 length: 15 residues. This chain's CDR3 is CASSETRSDGEKLFF. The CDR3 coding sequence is TGTGCCAGCAGTGAAACGAGGTCTGACGGTGAAAAACTGTTTTTT.

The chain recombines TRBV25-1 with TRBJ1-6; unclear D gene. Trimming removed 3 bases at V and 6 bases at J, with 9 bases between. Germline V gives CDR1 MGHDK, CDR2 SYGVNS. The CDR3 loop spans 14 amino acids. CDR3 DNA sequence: TGTGCCAGCAGTGATTTACAGCCTAATTCACCCCTCCACTTT. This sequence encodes CASSDLQPNSPLHF.

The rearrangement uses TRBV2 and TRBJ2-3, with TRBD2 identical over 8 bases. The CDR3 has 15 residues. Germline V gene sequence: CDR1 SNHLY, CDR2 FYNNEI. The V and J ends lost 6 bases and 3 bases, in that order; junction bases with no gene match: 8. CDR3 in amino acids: CASRRELAATDTQYF. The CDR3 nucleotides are TGTGCCAGCAGGCGAGAACTAGCGGCAACAGATACGCAGTATTTT.